Following are 15 T cell receptor beta chains from one sample sequenced in a study of control samples from healthy donors and cancer patients. The data were produced by immunoSEQ multiplex PCR, yet TCRdb's version contains in-frame clones alone and is incomplete. This table has some 120,000 clones, 75% to 90% appearing once. The material sequenced was PBMCs. Source of these receptors: a woman aged 50 to 60 with colorectal cancer.

This chain connects TRBV7-6 to TRBJ2-5; D is ambiguous. The length of the CDR3 is 14 residues. V was trimmed by 5 bases and J by 0 bases, leaving 10 bases between them. Germline CDR1 and CDR2: SGHVS and FNYEAQ. CDR3 coding DNA: TGTGCCAGCAGCCGGTGGTGGAACCAAGAGACCCAGTACTTC. This encodes CASSRWWNQETQYF.

The chain uses TRBV6-5 and TRBJ2-5, with 11 nucleotides matching TRBD1. Losses at the gene ends were 0 bases for V and 5 bases for J; bases not matched to a gene: 5. Germline assignment: CDR1 MNHEY and CDR2 SVGAGI. This CDR3 comprises 16 residues. The CDR3: CASSYSWTGGSETQYF. CDR3 DNA sequence: TGTGCCAGCAGTTACTCTTGGACAGGGGGCAGTGAGACCCAGTACTTC.

The V gene is TRBV6-1, the J gene TRBJ2-1, with TRBD1 matching 8 bases. The germline V gene encodes CDR1 MNHNS and CDR2 SASEGT. Trimming at V came to 1 base and at J to 2 bases, leaving 7 bases not matched to a gene. The CDR3 consists of 17 residues. The CDR3: CASSEEWADRAYNEQFF. CDR3 nucleotide sequence: TGTGCCAGCAGTGAAGAGTGGGCGGACAGGGCCTACAATGAGCAGTTCTTC.

This sequence joins TRBV30 and TRBJ2-7; no reliable D call. Germline-derived CDR1 and CDR2 are GTSNPN and SVGIG (reference sequence). The V and J ends lost 4 bases and 0 bases respectively, with 4 bases between them. The CDR3 spans 11 residues. The CDR3 reads CAWTRSYEQYF. The DNA of the CDR3 is TGTGCCTGGACCCGCTCCTACGAGCAGTACTTC. Supplemented by reference TRBV30 and TRBJ2-7, the full variable domain reads SQTIHQWPATLVQPVGSPLSLECTVEGTSNPNLYWYRQAAGRGLQLLFYSVGIGQISSEVPQNLSASRPQDRQFILSSKKLLLSDSGFYLCAWTRSYEQYFGPGTRLTVT.

V gene TRBV5-1 combines with J gene TRBJ1-3; 11 bases agree with TRBD1. Unmatched junction bases numbered 3, after V lost 4 bases and J lost 6 bases. The CDR3 is 14 amino acids. Germline values: CDR1 SGHRS, CDR2 YFSETQ. The CDR3 DNA is TGCGCCAGCAGCCAGGGACAGGGGGAAAACACCATATATTTT. Its translation: CASSQGQGENTIYF.

CDR3 sequence: CASSDSSQGVGGYTF. In DNA, the CDR3 is TGTGCCAGCAGTGACTCATCCCAGGGTGTCGGTGGCTACACCTTC. The rearrangement links TRBV6-4 to TRBJ1-2; D may be TRBD1 (5 bases). CDR3 length equals 15 residues. The germline V and J ends were trimmed by 0 bases and 7 bases, with 15 bases remaining between them. Germline lookup yields CDR1 MRHNA and CDR2 SNTAGT.

This clone has just one count. The chain is built from TRBV6-2 or TRBV6-3 and TRBJ2-1; possible D gene TRBD2, 6 bases. CDR3 length: 11 amino acids. Trimming cost V 4 bases and J 15 bases, with 13 bases left between them. Germline V gives CDR1 MNHEY, CDR2 SVGEGT. CDR3 region: CASSSREFPFF. The CDR3 DNA reads TGTGCCAGCAGTTCCCGGGAGTTCCCGTTCTTC.

This clone was seen only a few times. V gene TRBV18 combines with J gene TRBJ1-1; TRBD1 matches at 8 bases. The junction had 8 bases not matched to a gene; V was cut back by 2 bases and J by 3 bases. Germline CDR1 is KGHSH and CDR2 is LQKENI. The CDR3 has 16 amino acids. As DNA, the CDR3 is TGTGCCAGCTCACCAGGACAGGGAAGAGGAGACACTGAAGCTTTCTTT. Its translation: CASSPGQGRGDTEAFF.

This chain links TRBV27 with TRBJ1-3; TRBD1 is a possible D gene (5 bases). Germline-derived CDR1 and CDR2 are MNHEY and SMNVEV (reference sequence). V shed 0 bases and J shed 4 bases, with 10 bases lying between them. This CDR3 has 15 amino acids. The CDR3 DNA reads as TGTGCCAGCAGTTTATCGAATGGGGCGGGAAACACCATATATTTT. Translated, it gives CASSLSNGAGNTIYF.

The chain is built from TRBV5-1 and TRBJ2-5, with D tentatively TRBD2 (5 bases). CDR1 is SGHRS and CDR2 is YFSETQ in the germline V gene. The CDR3 spans 17 residues. Trimming cost V 4 bases and J 1 base, with 20 bases left between them. The CDR3 region is CASSPGQGGLGQETQYF. As DNA, the CDR3 is TGCGCCAGCAGCCCGGGCCAAGGCGGGCTAGGCCAAGAGACCCAGTACTTC.

The chain recombines TRBV10-3 with TRBJ2-1; 13 bases are a match to TRBD2. CDR3 length equals 15 residues. Germline V gives CDR1 ENHRY, CDR2 SYGVKD. Trimming removed 6 bases from V and 6 bases from J; junction bases left unmatched: 5. The CDR3 loop reads CAIRGTSGASNEQFF. The CDR3 DNA reads as TGTGCCATCAGGGGGACTAGCGGGGCGAGCAATGAGCAGTTCTTC.

Here the CDR3 reads CASSYSGVYGYTF. The DNA of the CDR3 is TGTGCCAGTAGTTACTCAGGGGTCTATGGCTACACCTTC. V and J are TRBV19 and TRBJ1-2; TRBD1 is a possible D gene (6 bases). The CDR3 is made up of 13 amino acids. V lost 5 bases and J lost 4, with 11 bases in between. Germline V gives CDR1 LNHDA, CDR2 SQIVND (reference sequence).

The V call is TRBV7-8, the J call TRBJ2-2, with 13 bases identical to TRBD2. From germline, CDR1 is SGHVS and CDR2 FQNEAQ. Unmatched junction bases numbered 7, after V lost 2 bases and J lost 4 bases. The CDR3 has 18 amino acids. For the CDR3, the DNA is TGTGCCAGCAGCTTACCGGGACTAGCGGGGCGATTCACCGGGGAGCTGTTTTTT. This gives the protein CASSLPGLAGRFTGELFF. Using reference TRBV7-8 and TRBJ2-2 for the parts outside the CDR3, the full variable domain is GAGVSQSPRYKVAKRGQDVALRCDPISGHVSLFWYQQALGQGPEFLTYFQNEAQLDKSGLPSDRFFAERPEGSVSTLKIQRTQQEDSAVYLCASSLPGLAGRFTGELFFGEGSRLTVL.

The chain is built from TRBV28 and TRBJ2-2; a weak D match, TRBD1 (6 bases). V lost 6 bases to trimming and J lost 5 bases, with 16 bases between them. Germline V gene lookup returns CDR1 MDHEN and CDR2 SYDVKM. This CDR3 is 15 amino acids long. The CDR3: CASRTTGFGTGELFF. The CDR3 coding sequence is TGTGCCAGCAGGACTACAGGGTTCGGGACCGGGGAGCTGTTTTTT.

The chain joins TRBV30 to TRBJ2-1; D perhaps matches TRBD2 (5 bases). Germline V gives CDR1 GTSNPN, CDR2 SVGIG (reference sequence). V lost 4 bases, J lost 6 bases, and 22 bases lay in between. This CDR3 has 16 residues. The CDR3 reads CAWTPGGGRSFNEQFF. CDR3 bases: TGTGCCTGGACCCCCGGAGGCGGACGAAGCTTCAATGAGCAGTTCTTC.